This T cell receptor beta chain stems from a study of T cell repertoires in cytomegalovirus infection (dated by TCRdb to between 2017 and 2020). The study in broad terms: Because public TCR beta signatures pointed to carriage of CMV infection together with the matching HLA type, the HLA type of each donor mattered for the analysis.

This clonotype occurred many times. The target of this receptor is not known. The sample holds no much larger clone one base away, and base qualities are not on file. As encoded in the germline V gene (reference sequence), CDR1 is SEHNR while CDR2 is FQNEAQ. V and J lose 4 bases and 4 bases, and a span of 9 bases separates them. There are 13 amino acids in the CDR3, from cysteine to phenylalanine inclusive. Only the CDR3 DNA stays, 39 bases, in frame from base 1. Overall results and qualifications from the work: In the ex vivo response, HLA-C-restricted CMV-specific TCR beta clonotypes were dominant, and in two of eight donors the single most frequent clonotype came from this HLA-C-restricted group. In both this cohort and an independent cohort of more than 350 donors, the cumulative frequency of public TCR beta family members distinguished carriers of CMV infection plus the relevant HLA type.

Sequencing used an Illumina HiSeq 1500. TCRdb itself trimmed the public reads at Q25 with fastp, ran MiXCR and retained productive beta chains. Each CDR3 protein appears once, grouped with its most common genes and DNA. This sample lists about 450,000 distinct CDR3 sequences; 30% to 40% were detected once. The top ten constitute roughly 15% of the sample. The sequence derives from a human donor in good health (CMV status not recorded). Some clones in this sample may be carry-over from other donors' samples. The chain employs TRBV7-9 and TRBJ2-3; the D gene could be TRBD1 or TRBD2, each one agreeing over 6 bases. The sequenced sample consisted of PBMCs. The sequenced DNA: TGTGCCAGCAGCTGGGGGGCCCCAGATACGCAGTATTTT. It translates as CASSWGAPDTQYF.